The clone carrying this TCR beta chain came up many times. This sample is part of a study of regulatory T cells in long-lasting Graves disease. V was cut by 2 bases and J by 8 bases, with 19 bases left in between. The CDR3 totals 16 residues. The germline CDR1 and CDR2 sequences are SEHNR and FQNEAQ (reference sequence). Stated time point: newly diagnosed GD, antithyroid drugs for less than 3 months. From PBMCs, RNA was extracted and then used to make the TCR library. As a group, patients came from one endocrinology department in Xi'an, China. Libraries of TCR beta came from iRepertoire HTBI primers plus Arm-PCR of CDR3 regions. TCRdb ran MiXCR on the multiplex PCR reads and lists one entry per CDR3 protein. The table lists about 620,000 distinct CDR3 sequences, roughly 15% of them singletons. These data are also associated with another study on T cells in Graves' hyperthyroidism and ophthalmopathy. That paper notes: The definition of stable Graves' hyperthyroidism was no ophthalmopathy progression within 18 months. Ophthalmopathy and stable hyperthyroidism were separated by a 13 V-J model.

V usage is TRBV7-9 and J usage is TRBJ2-1, with D possibly TRBD1 on 6 matching bases. The source material was peripheral blood mononuclear cells (PBMCs), sampled at new diagnosis, from a patient treated with antithyroid drugs. The clonotype was recovered from a woman younger than 45 with Graves disease. The DNA of the CDR3 is TGTGCCAGCAGCTTAATACTCGTGCAGGGGAGCGATGAGCAGTTCTTC. Encoded protein: CASSLILVQGSDEQFF. Based on the CDR3 plus reference TRBV7-9 and TRBJ2-1, the full variable domain is DTGVSQNPRHKITKRGQNVTFRCDPISEHNRLYWYRQTLGQGPEFLTYFQNEAQLEKSRLLSDRFSAERPKGSFSTLEIQRTEQGDSAMYLCASSLILVQGSDEQFFGPGTRLTVL.